Many counts were recorded for the clone carrying this T cell receptor (beta chain). Antigen specificity is unknown. A quantitative 5'-RACE method, one with molecular barcodes, was used to make TCR beta libraries. Each CDR3 protein gets one entry after TCRdb re-called the 5' RACE reads with MiXCR. This sample has tens of thousands of distinct CDR3 sequences, with over 5.5% found just once. The data belong to a study of CD8 T cells in ankylosing spondylitis. This CDR3 comprises 16 residues. V was shortened by 0 bases and J by 1 base, with 10 bases between the two germline ends. Germline V gene data show CDR1 as LNHNV and CDR2 as YYDKDF (reference sequence). Broader study findings: Earlier authors reported some of these motif variants in reactive arthritis synovial fluid and blood. From matched ankylosing spondylitis synovial fluid, disease-linked clones were reportedly recovered at significantly enriched levels. A motif of fewer than ten highly homologous TCR beta variants was seen as apparently characteristic of ankylosing spondylitis blood.

This TCR derives from a male donor with ankylosing spondylitis or in good health (not recorded which). The sequenced sample was blood, either unsorted or a sorted T cell fraction (not recorded which). The rearrangement uses TRBV15 and TRBJ1-5, with D unresolved. The CDR3 region has the DNA TGTGCCACCAGCAGAGATCTTGGGATAAGCAATCAGCCCCAGCATTTT. This encodes CATSRDLGISNQPQHF.